This TCR beta chain was sequenced in a study of technical replicates of blood from a few donors. Generated by immunoSEQ multiplex PCR, the TCRdb table keeps only in-frame clones and is missing some. The sample carries tens of thousands of clones, 95% to 98% recorded once. The germline V gene has CDR1 MDHEN and CDR2 SYDVKM. V shed 7 bases and J shed 0 bases, with 10 bases lying between them. CDR3 length equals 13 residues. This chain joins TRBV28 and TRBJ2-7; no definite D call. The source of this sequence is a human donor in good health. The sample consisted of T cells isolated from PBMCs. The CDR3 sequence: CASTPPSSYEQYF. The CDR3 bases are TGTGCCAGCACGCCCCCGAGCTCCTACGAGCAGTACTTC.